Sequencing of this T cell receptor beta chain was carried out in a study of PD-L1 blockade in urothelial cancer. Study-wide context: Bladder-origin urothelial cancer in males described about 85% of the 29 patients. A median roughly 150,000 T cells were found in blood samples.

Only in-frame clones appear in the TCRdb table, and some are missing; sequencing was by immunoSEQ multiplex PCR. The table lists approximately 91,000 clones, 70% to 90% of them singletons. Time point meaning: peripheral blood 6 weeks after treatment start. V lost 1 base, J lost 2 bases, and 8 bases lay in between. In germline, CDR1 is SGHTA, CDR2 FQGNSA. This CDR3 contains 15 residues. The chain uses TRBV7-2 and TRBJ2-2; no firm D call. This receptor was taken from a man between 70 and 80 years old with urothelial cancer. Sequencing was performed on PBMCs, taken around atezolizumab (anti-PD-L1) treatment. CDR3 nucleotides: TGTGCCAGCAGCTTAGGACTCTTAAACACCGGGGAGCTGTTTTTT. It translates to CASSLGLLNTGELFF.